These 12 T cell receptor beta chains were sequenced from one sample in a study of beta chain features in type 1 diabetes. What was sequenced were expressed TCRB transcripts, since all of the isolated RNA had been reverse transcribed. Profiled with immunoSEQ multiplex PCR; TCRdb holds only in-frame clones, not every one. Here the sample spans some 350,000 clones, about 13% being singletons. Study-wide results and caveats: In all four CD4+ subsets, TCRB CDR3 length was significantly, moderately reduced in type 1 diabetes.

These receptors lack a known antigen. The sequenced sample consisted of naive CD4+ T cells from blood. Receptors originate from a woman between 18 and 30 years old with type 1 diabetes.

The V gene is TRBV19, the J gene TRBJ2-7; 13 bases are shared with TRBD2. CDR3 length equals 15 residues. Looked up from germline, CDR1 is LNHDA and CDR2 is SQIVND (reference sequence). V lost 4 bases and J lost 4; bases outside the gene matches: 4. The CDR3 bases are TGTGCCAGTAGTACTGGACTAGCGGGAGCGTACGAGCAGTACGTC. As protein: CASSTGLAGAYEQYV.

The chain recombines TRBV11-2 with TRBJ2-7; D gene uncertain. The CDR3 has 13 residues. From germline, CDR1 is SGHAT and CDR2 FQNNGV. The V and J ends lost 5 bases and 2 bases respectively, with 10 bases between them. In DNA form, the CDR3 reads TGTGCCAGCAGCCCAGAGGTCGCCTACGAGCAGTACGTC. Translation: CASSPEVAYEQYV.

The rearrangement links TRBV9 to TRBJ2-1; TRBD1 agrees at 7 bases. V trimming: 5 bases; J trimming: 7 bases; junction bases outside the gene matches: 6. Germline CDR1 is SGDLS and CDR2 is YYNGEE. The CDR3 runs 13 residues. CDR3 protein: CASSRQGSNEQFF. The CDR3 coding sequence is TGTGCCAGCAGTCGACAGGGATCAAATGAGCAGTTCTTC. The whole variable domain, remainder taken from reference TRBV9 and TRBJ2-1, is DSGVTQTPKHLITATGQRVTLRCSPRSGDLSVYWYQQSLDQGLQFLIQYYNGEERAKGNILERFSAQQFPDLHSELNLSSLELGDSALYFCASSRQGSNEQFFGPGTRLTVL.

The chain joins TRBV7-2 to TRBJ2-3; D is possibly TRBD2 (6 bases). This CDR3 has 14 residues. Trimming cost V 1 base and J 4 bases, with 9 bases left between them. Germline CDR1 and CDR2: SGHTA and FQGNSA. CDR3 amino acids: CASSLGLDADTQYF. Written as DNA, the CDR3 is TGTGCCAGCAGCTTAGGACTAGACGCAGATACGCAGTATTTT.

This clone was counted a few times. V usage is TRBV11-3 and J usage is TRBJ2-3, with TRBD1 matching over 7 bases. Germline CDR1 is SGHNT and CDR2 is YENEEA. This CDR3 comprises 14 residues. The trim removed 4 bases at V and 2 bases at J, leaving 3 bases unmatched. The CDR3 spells CASSSGTATDTQYF. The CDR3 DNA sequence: TGTGCCAGCAGCTCCGGGACAGCCACAGATACGCAGTATTTT. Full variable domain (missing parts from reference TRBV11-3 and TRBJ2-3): EAGVVQSPRYKIIEKKQPVAFWCNPISGHNTLYWYLQNLGQGPELLIRYENEEAVDDSQLPKDRFSAERLKGVDSTLKIQPAELGDSAVYLCASSSGTATDTQYFGPGTRLTVL.

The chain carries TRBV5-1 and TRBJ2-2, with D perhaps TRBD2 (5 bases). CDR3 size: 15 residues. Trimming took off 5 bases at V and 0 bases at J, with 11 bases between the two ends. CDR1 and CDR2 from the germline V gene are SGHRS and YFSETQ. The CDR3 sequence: CASRFGEPNTGELFF. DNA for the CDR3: TGCGCCAGCAGATTCGGGGAGCCGAACACCGGGGAGCTGTTTTTT.

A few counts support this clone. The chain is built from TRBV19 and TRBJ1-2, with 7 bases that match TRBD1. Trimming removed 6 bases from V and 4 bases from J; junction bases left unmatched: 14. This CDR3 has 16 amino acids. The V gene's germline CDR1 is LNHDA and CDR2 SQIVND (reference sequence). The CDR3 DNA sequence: TGTGCCAGTAGCACTACAACCTTGACAGGGCGCTATGGCTACACCTTC. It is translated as CASSTTTLTGRYGYTF.

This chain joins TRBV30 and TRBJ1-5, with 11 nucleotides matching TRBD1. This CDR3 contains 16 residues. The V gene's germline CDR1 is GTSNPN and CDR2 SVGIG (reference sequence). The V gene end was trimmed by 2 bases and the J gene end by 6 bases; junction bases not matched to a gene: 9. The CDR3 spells CAWSQDRGLFGQPQHF. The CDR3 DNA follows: TGTGCCTGGAGTCAGGACAGGGGGCTCTTCGGTCAGCCCCAGCATTTT.

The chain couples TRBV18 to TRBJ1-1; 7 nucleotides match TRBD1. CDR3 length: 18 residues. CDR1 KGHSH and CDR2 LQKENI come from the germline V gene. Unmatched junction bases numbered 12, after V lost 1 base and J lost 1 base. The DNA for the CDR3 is TGTGCCAGCTCACCACAGTCGGGACAGACAAGTTCGAACACTGAAGCTTTCTTT. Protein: CASSPQSGQTSSNTEAFF.

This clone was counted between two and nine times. The CDR3 DNA reads as TGTGCCAGCAGCTTGGCTAGCGGGAGTTGGGGGGAGACCCAGTACTTC. Translating it yields CASSLASGSWGETQYF. The rearrangement uses TRBV7-2 and TRBJ2-5; the match to TRBD2 covers 10 bases. V lost 3 bases, J lost 5 bases, and 9 bases stayed unmatched. Per germline, CDR1 SGHTA and CDR2 FQGNSA. The CDR3 contains 16 residues.

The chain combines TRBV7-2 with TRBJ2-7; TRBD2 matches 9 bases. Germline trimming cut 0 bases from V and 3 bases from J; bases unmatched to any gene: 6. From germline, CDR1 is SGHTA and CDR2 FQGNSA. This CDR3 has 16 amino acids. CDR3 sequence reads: CASSLARASGIYEQYV. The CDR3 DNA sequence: TGTGCCAGCAGCTTAGCCCGGGCTAGCGGGATCTACGAGCAGTACGTC.

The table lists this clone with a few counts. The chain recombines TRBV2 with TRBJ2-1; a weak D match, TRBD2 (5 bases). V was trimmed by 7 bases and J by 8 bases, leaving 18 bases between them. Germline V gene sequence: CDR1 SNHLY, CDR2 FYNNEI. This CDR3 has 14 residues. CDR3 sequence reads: CASTVLAGWDEQFF. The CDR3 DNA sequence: TGTGCCAGCACCGTCCTAGCCGGATGGGATGAGCAGTTCTTC.